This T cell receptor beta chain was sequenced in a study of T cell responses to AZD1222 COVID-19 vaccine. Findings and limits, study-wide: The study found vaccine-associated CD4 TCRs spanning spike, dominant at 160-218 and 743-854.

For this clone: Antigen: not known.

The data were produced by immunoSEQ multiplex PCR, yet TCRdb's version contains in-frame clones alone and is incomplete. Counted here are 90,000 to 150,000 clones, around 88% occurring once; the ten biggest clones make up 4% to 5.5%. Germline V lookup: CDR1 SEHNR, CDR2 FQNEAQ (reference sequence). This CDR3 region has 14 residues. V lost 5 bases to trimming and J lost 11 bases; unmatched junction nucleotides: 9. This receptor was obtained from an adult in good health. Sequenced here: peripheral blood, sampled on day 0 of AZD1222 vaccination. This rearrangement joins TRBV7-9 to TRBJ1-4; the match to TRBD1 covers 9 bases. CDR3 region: CASSLRDRVDKLFF. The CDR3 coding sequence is TGTGCCAGCAGCCTCCGGGACAGGGTGGATAAACTGTTTTTT.